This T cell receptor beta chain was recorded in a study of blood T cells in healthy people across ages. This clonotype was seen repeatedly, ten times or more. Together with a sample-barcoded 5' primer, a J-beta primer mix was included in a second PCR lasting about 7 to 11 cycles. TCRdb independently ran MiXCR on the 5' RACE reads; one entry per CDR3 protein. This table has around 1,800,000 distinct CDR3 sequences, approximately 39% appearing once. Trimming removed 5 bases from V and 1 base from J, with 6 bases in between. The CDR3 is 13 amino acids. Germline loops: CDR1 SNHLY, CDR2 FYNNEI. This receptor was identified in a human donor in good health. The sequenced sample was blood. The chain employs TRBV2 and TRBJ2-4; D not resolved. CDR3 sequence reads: CASSQEAKNIQYF. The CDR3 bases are TGTGCCAGCAGTCAGGAGGCCAAAAACATTCAGTACTTC.